A selection of T cell receptor beta chains follows, all from one sample in a study of graft-versus-host responses after intestinal transplantation. Antigens for these TCRs are unknown. The protocol was immunoSEQ multiplex PCR, while the TCRdb copy is restricted to in-frame clones and leaves out a portion. This table has around 100,000 clones, 90% to 95% appearing once. Sequencing used unstimulated CD4+ T cells sorted from spleen or lymph node cells, obtained before transplant. Receptor source: a human donor who was the organ donor for an intestinal transplant. Both conserved end residues are part of each CDR3. Fields, in order: clone size, D gene, J gene, V gene, CDR3 DNA, CDR3 protein. D genes are given only for firm matches. Not every row has a clone size; where given, it reads once, few, many or a size class.

. . TRBJ2-4 TRBV6-5 TGTGCCAGCAGCCTTTCCTCCCCGGGAAACATTCAGTACTTC CASSLSSPGNIQYF
. TRBD1 TRBJ1-1 TRBV5-1 TGCGCCAGCAGCTTCCAACAGGGGATGAACACTGAAGCTTTCTTT CASSFQQGMNTEAFF
. TRBD2 TRBJ2-1 TRBV27 TGTGCCAGCAGAACACTGGGACTAGCAAATGAGCAGTTCTTC CASRTLGLANEQFF
. . TRBJ1-2 TRBV6-6 TGTGCCAGCACCAGGTTGTTGGGCAAAAATAACTATGGCTACACCTTC CASTRLLGKNNYGYTF
. . TRBJ2-7 TRBV27 TGTGCCAGCAGTTTGCGGAGGGGTCCCAGCTACGAGCAGTACTTC CASSLRRGPSYEQYF
. TRBD1 TRBJ1-5 TRBV4-1 TGCGCCAGCAGCCAAGGCGACAGGGCGGGCAATCAGCCCCAGCATTTT CASSQGDRAGNQPQHF
. TRBD1 TRBJ1-1 TRBV6-5 TGTGCCAGCAGGGGACAGGCTGCTGCCACTGAAGCTTTCTTT CASRGQAAATEAFF
. . TRBJ1-5 TRBV6-5 TGTGCCAGCAAGAAGCAGGCTTTCAATCAGCCCCAGCATTTT CASKKQAFNQPQHF
. TRBD2 TRBJ2-2 TRBV6-5 TGTGCCAGCAGTTGGCGGGGGGCGGGGGAGCTGTTTTTT CASSWRGAGELFF
few TRBD1 TRBJ1-5 TRBV7-9 TGTGCCAGCAGCCTAACAGGGGGCGATCAGCCCCAGCATTTT CASSLTGGDQPQHF
. TRBD1 TRBJ1-5 TRBV5-1 TGCGCCAGCAGCTTGGGGGACAGGGAAGGGCAGCCCCAGCATTTT CASSLGDREGQPQHF
. TRBD1 TRBJ1-1 TRBV14 TGTGCCAGCAGCCAACCTTTCGGCGGATACGGACAGGGGAGCACTGAAGCTTTCTTT CASSQPFGGYGQGSTEAFF
. . TRBJ1-1 TRBV7-8 TGTGCCAGCAGCTTAATCGGCGCGGGAGCTTTCTTT CASSLIGAGAFF
once . TRBJ2-5 TRBV5-5 TGTGCCAGCAACACCCGGGGGGCCCTGGGTGAGACCCAGTACTTC CASNTRGALGETQYF
. TRBD1 TRBJ1-6 TRBV5-1 TGCGCCAGCAGCCCGGGACAGAGCTCCTATAATTCACCCCTCCACTTT CASSPGQSSYNSPLHF
. TRBD1 TRBJ2-2 TRBV29-1 TGCAGCGCAGGGGGCGGAACCGGGGAGCTGTTTTTT CSAGGGTGELFF
. . TRBJ1-3 TRBV7-2 TGTGCCAGCAGCTCAAGACAGATTGGAAACACCATATATTTT CASSSRQIGNTIYF
. . TRBJ1-5 TRBV18 TGTGCCAGCTCACAATTAGATAGGGGAGGGAATCAGCCCCAGCATTTT CASSQLDRGGNQPQHF
. TRBD2 TRBJ2-1 TRBV4-1 TGCGCCAGCAGCCCCGAAAGGCTAGCGGGATTCTACAATGAGCAGTTCTTC CASSPERLAGFYNEQFF
. . TRBJ1-3 TRBV5-4 TGTGCCAGCAGCTTGGGCGTTAGCTCTGGAAACACCATATATTTT CASSLGVSSGNTIYF
. . TRBJ2-3 TRBV9 TGTGCCAGCAGGGGGGGGCCGACAGATACGCAGTATTTT CASRGGPTDTQYF
. . TRBJ2-5 TRBV10-1 TGCGCCAGTTTGACGACCGCGAGGGAGACCCAGTACTTC CASLTTARETQYF
. . TRBJ1-2 TRBV11-2 TGTGCCAGCAGCCCCTGGGAGAGGGCTGACTATGGCTACACCTTC CASSPWERADYGYTF
. TRBD1 TRBJ1-3 TRBV19 TGTGCCAGTCCTTCTCCCAGGGGGCGGCCTACTGGAAACACCATATATTTT CASPSPRGRPTGNTIYF